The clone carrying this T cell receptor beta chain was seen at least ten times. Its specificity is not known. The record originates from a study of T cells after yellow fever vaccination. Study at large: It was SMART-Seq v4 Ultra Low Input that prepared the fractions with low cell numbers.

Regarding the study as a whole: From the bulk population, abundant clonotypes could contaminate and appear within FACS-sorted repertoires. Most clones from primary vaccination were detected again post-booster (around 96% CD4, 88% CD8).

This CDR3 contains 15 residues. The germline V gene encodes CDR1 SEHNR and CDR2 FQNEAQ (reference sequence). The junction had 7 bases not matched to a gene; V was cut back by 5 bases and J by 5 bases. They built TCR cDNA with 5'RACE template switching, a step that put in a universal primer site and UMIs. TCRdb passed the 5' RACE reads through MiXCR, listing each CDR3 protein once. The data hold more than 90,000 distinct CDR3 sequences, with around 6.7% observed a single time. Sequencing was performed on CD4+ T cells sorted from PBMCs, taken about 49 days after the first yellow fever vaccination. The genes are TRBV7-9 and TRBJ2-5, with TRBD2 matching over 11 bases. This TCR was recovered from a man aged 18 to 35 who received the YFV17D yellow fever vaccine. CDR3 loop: CASSHQLAGVETQYF. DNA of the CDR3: TGTGCCAGCAGCCACCAACTAGCGGGGGTGGAGACCCAGTACTTC.